The entry that follows covers one T cell receptor beta chain sequence. The sample is drawn from a study of T-cell memory formation after mild COVID-19. Unmatched junction bases numbered 9, after V lost 6 bases and J lost 1 base. Per the germline V gene, CDR1 is SQVTM and CDR2 is ANQGSEA. The CDR3 is 15 amino acids. TCRdb re-analysed the 5' RACE reads in MiXCR, keeping a single row per CDR3 protein. Of 340,000 or so distinct CDR3 sequences in the sample, around 13% were seen once. J is TRBJ2-4 and V is TRBV29-1; 7 bases agree with TRBD2. The receptor was derived from a man aged 18 to 29 who had mild COVID-19 (a few samples of this study predate the infection). Cell type and time point are not known. Material: PBMCs or a T cell subset sorted from them (not recorded which). CDR3 nucleotides: TGCAGCGTCCTGGGGGGGGGATTCGCCAAAAACATTCAGTACTTC. The encoded protein is CSVLGGGFAKNIQYF.